This T cell receptor (beta chain) comes out of a study of persistence of HIV-infected CD4 T cells. At the level of the study: A couple of participants gave one leukapheresis sample; others gave up to roughly 180 mL blood repeatedly.

The stimulus was an HIV-1 Gag 15-mer peptide pool, 0.95 to 1 ug/peptide/mL. CD4+ T cells upregulating both CD40 ligand and CD69 were sorted as responding cells. CD8-depleted PBMCs were stimulated more than 15 hours with anti-CD28/CD49d costimulation, CD40-blocking antibody and enfuvirtide. The germline gives CDR1 SGHNT, CDR2 YYREEE (reference sequence). The CDR3 contains 14 residues. J was trimmed by 6 bases and V by 4 bases; bases with no gene match: 5. The immunoSEQ assay was version 4, run in survey mode. Only in-frame clones appear in the TCRdb table, and some are missing; sequencing was by immunoSEQ multiplex PCR. The profile covers 25,000 to 35,000 clones, with roughly 71% appearing a single time and more than 1.2% taken by the ten largest. Findings of the study overall: TCR oligoclonality correlated with proviral oligoclonality in the same sorted populations. Antigen-responding cells were enriched for degenerate expanded CDR3beta sequences.

For this clone: Its antigen remains unidentified.

The chain joins TRBV5-4 to TRBJ1-1; 11 bases fit TRBD1. The specimen was CD4+ T cells sorted from PBMCs after 18-hour stimulation, collected from a patient who received antiretroviral therapy. The clonotype originates from an adult man with HIV who was CMV-seropositive. The DNA for the CDR3 is TGTGCCAGCAGCCCGCGGACAGGGGGCGCTGAAGCTTTCTTT. Its translation is CASSPRTGGAEAFF.